The 3 T cell receptor beta chains given below trace back to one sample, sequenced in a study of identical twins. TCRdb re-analysed the 5' RACE reads in MiXCR, keeping a single row per CDR3 protein. The sample consists of hundreds of thousands of distinct CDR3 sequences, around 6.1% of them appearing once. The sample consisted of naive T cells sorted from blood. The receptors here all came from a man in his late teens or twenties in good health.

The chain joins TRBV12-3 or TRBV12-4 to TRBJ1-3; D not certain. This CDR3 comprises 14 residues. V lost 2 bases and J 7 bases, leaving 12 bases between the germline ends. CDR3 nucleotides: TGTGCCAGCAGTTTAACTTTCCCCGGGAACACCATATATTTT. Translation gives CASSLTFPGNTIYF.

This clonotype occurred many times. This chain links TRBV5-5 with TRBJ1-2; D is ambiguous. Germline V gene lookup returns CDR1 SGHKS and CDR2 YYEKEE (reference sequence). The V end was cut by 1 base, the J end by 4 bases, with 8 bases between. This CDR3 spans 13 amino acids. The CDR3 is CASSLTQAYGYTF. The CDR3 DNA reads as TGTGCCAGCAGCTTGACCCAAGCCTATGGCTACACCTTC. The full variable domain, completed using reference TRBV5-5 and TRBJ1-2, is DAGVTQSPTHLIKTRGQQVTLRCSPISGHKSVSWYQQVLGQGPQFIFQYYEKEERGRGNFPDRFSARQFPNYSSELNVNALLLGDSALYLCASSLTQAYGYTFGSGTRLTVV.

V gene TRBV5-5 combines with J gene TRBJ2-2; D might be TRBD1 or TRBD2, each matching 6 bases. V lost 4 bases, J lost 2 bases, and 15 bases lay in between. Germline V gene lookup returns CDR1 SGHKS and CDR2 YYEKEE (reference sequence). The CDR3 consists of 16 residues. CDR3 nucleotides: TGTGCCAGCAGCGGCTCCCGGGGGCTTAACACCGGGGAGCTGTTTTTT. Translating it yields CASSGSRGLNTGELFF.